This T cell receptor (beta chain) is drawn from a study of shared clonotypes between healthy human individuals (dated by TCRdb to between 2020 and 2021). Context from the whole study: Three men and a couple of women, aged 18 to 49 years, made up the cohort. To estimate repertoire size and how much clonotypes are shared between individuals, the study performed deep sequencing of blood TCR repertoires from a handful of healthy adults. Per donor, leukapheresis produced somewhere between about 0.94 and 9 billion PBMCs. Different laboratories and diverse techniques were used to prepare libraries and sequence TCR repertoires, to increase sequencing depth and limit assay-specific biases. Points the paper makes about the study in general: Sampling was restricted to blood, and TCR repertoires in tissues likely differ from the TCR repertoires found in blood. Pairwise subsampling indicated that sequencing depth was expected to affect the degree of clonotype sharing among donors. Because the study included a small number of donors, the genetic and exposure-history diversity represented was limited.

As for this clone: Which antigen it targets is not known. Per-nucleotide qualities are absent, and no much larger clonotype sits a single base away.

Trimming removed 5 bases from V and 3 bases from J, leaving 13 bases between the germline ends. The germline V gene encodes CDR1 LGHNA and CDR2 YNFKEQ. There are 14 amino acids in the CDR3, from cysteine to phenylalanine inclusive. Just CDR3 DNA is preserved here, 42 bases in frame from base 1. TCR CDR3 regions were amplified from genomic DNA by multiplex PCR using the deep immunoSEQ assay. Extracted genomic DNA from each cell subset was spread evenly across all wells of several immunoSEQ 96-well plates, with each plate serving as a replicate. For unsorted PBMC, each replicate PCR was loaded with around 300 ng genomic DNA, equivalent to 30,000 or so T cell genomes. Genomic DNA from unsorted PBMC was sequenced over ten immunoSEQ deep assay plates. Purified libraries were measured with a Qubit 3.0 fluorometer, size-checked on a Bioanalyzer 2100, and measured again with the KAPA Library Quantification kit. A separate single-read 150-cycle Illumina NextSeq 550 flow cell was used to sequence each immunoSEQ 96-well plate. Concerning the study's data processing: Because the immunoSEQ output held only junctional sequences and lacked quality scores, the filtering could not match the filtering applied to full-length reads. Sequences were annotated with PyIR, a Python wrapper for IgBLAST v1.9, using IMGT germline references to assign V/J genes and CDR3. Reads were filtered out if the reads had weak V/J assignments (E-value above 1e-6), no CDR3, stop codons, out-of-frame junctions, or ambiguous translated residues. A V3J clonotype was defined by an identical inferred V gene, J gene, and CDR3 amino acid sequence. Percentage overlap between repertoires was calculated by dividing the number of shared unique clonotypes by the size of the smaller repertoire. Three approaches were used to assess repertoire richness: RTK rarefaction, the Chao1 estimator, and Recon v2.1 estimates of unobserved clonotypes. TCRdb provides this immuneACCESS table in a form limited to in-frame rearrangements. Some clones are lacking; in checked studies, under half of them reflect an unresolved V gene, and why the rest are absent is not known. For V, J and clone size, that table is used; D and trimming come from the DNA. The sample yields fewer than 600,000 clones; 75% to 85% were counted once. The leading ten clones occupy 13% of the sample.

Healthy HIV-negative adults with no recently reported acute infections or vaccinations were included as donors. Only Caucasian adults living in Nashville, Tennessee, USA were represented among the donors. In the unsorted samples, roughly 90 million PBMCs were counted, and genomic DNA was extracted using the QIAamp DNA Blood Mini kit. Blood was collected by leukapheresis, and PBMCs were isolated by Ficoll-Histopaque density gradient centrifugation and then cryopreserved in liquid nitrogen vapor phase. Sequenced material: PBMCs. The rearranged chain carries TRBV4-2 and TRBJ1-1, with TRBD1 as a weak D call on 6 bases. The sequence was collected from a woman in her 40s in good health. Some clones in this sample may be carry-over from other donors' samples. The CDR3: CASSRTGSDTEAFF. The sequenced DNA is TGTGCCAGCAGCAGAACAGGGTCCGACACTGAAGCTTTCTTT.